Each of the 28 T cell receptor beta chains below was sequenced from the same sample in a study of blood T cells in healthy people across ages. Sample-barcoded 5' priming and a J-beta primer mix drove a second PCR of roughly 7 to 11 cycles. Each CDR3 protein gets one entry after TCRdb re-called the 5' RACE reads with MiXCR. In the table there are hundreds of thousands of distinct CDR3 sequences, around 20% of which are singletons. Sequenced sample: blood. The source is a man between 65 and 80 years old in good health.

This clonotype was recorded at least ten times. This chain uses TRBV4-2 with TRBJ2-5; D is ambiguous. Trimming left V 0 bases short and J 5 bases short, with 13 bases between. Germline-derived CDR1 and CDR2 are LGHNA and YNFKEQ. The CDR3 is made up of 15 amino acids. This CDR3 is CASSQDPATPETQYF. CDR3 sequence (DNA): TGTGCCAGCAGCCAAGATCCTGCAACGCCCGAGACCCAGTACTTC.

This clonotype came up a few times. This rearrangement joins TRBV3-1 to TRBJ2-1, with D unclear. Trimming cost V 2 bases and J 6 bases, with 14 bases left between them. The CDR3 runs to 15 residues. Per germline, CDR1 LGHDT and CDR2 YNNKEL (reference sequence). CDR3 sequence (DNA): TGTGCCAGCAGCCAATTAAGTGCTTCTGGCAATGAGCAGTTCTTC. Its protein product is CASSQLSASGNEQFF.

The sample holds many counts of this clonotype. The CDR3 nucleotides read TGTGCCAGCAGGGCAGGACCCAAAAACATTCAGTACTTC. Its protein is CASRAGPKNIQYF. This chain joins TRBV6-6 and TRBJ2-4; no clear D gene. The CDR3 has 13 residues. V dropped 6 bases and J dropped 2 bases, with 8 bases sitting between them. In germline, CDR1 is MNHNY, CDR2 SVGAGI (reference sequence).

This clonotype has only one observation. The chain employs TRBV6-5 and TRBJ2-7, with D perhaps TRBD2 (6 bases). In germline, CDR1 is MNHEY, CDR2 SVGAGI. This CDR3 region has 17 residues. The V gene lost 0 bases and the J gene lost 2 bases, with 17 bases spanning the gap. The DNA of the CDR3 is TGTGCCAGCAGTTACTCTTCTCCCGGGGGAGAAACCTACGAGCAGTACTTC. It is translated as CASSYSSPGGETYEQYF.

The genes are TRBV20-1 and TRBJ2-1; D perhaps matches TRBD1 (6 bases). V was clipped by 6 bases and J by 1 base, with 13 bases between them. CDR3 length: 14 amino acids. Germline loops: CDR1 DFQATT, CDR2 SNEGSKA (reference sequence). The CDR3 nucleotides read TGCAGTGCCAGTGACAGGAGATCCTACAATGAGCAGTTCTTC. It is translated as CSASDRRSYNEQFF.

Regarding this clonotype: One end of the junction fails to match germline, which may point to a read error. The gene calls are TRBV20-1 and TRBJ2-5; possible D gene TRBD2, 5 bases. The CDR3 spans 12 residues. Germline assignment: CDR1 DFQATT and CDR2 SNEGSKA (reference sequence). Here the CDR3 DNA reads TGCAGTGCTGTGACGGACCGGGGTGAACACTTCTTC. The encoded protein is CSAVTDRGEHFF.

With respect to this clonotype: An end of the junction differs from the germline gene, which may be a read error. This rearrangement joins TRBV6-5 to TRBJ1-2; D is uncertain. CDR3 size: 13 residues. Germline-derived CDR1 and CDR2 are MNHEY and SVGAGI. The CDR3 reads CASSYTPNYGCTF. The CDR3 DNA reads TGTGCCAGCAGTTATACACCTAACTATGGCTGCACCTTC.

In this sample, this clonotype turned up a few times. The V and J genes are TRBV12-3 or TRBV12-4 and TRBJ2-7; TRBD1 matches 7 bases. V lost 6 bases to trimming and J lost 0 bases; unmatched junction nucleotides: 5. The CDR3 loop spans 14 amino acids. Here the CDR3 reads CASSRTGYSYEQYF. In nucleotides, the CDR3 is TGTGCCAGCAGCCGGACAGGATACTCCTACGAGCAGTACTTC.

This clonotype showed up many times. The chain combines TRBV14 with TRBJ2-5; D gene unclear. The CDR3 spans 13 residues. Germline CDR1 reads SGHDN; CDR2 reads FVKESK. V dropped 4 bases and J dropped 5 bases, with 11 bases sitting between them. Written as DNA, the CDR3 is TGTGCCAGCAGCCGCGGACCGTCGGAGACCCAGTACTTC. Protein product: CASSRGPSETQYF.

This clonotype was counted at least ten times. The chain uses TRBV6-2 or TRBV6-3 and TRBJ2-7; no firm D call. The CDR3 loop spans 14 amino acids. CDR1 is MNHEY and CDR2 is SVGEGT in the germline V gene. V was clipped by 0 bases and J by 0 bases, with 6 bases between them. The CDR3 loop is CASSYSYSSYEQYF. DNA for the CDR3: TGTGCCAGCAGTTACTCCTACAGCTCCTACGAGCAGTACTTC.

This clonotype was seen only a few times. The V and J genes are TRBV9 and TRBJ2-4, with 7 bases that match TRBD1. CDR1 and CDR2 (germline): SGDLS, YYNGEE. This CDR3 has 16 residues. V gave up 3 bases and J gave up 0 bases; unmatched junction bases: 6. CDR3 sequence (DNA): TGTGCCAGCAGCGGTGACAGGGAGCTAGCCAAAAACATTCAGTACTTC. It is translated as CASSGDRELAKNIQYF.

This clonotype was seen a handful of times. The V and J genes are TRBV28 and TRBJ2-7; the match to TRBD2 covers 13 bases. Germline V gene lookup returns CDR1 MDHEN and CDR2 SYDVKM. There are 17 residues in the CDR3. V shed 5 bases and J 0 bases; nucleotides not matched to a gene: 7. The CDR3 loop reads CASSRLAGGPLSYEQYF. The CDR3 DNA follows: TGTGCCAGCAGTCGACTAGCGGGAGGACCCCTCTCCTACGAGCAGTACTTC.

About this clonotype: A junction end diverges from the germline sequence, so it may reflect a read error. The CDR3 here is CASSIPKQGATQYF. In DNA form, the CDR3 reads TGCGCCAGTAGTATCCCTAAACAGGGTGCTACGCAGTATTTT. This rearrangement joins TRBV19 to TRBJ2-3; a possible D gene is TRBD1 (6 bases). Germline V gene sequence: CDR1 LNHDA, CDR2 SQIVND (reference sequence). This CDR3 is built from 14 residues.

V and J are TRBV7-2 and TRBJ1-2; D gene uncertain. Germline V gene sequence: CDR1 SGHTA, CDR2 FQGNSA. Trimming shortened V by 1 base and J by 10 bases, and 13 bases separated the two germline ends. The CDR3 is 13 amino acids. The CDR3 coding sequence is TGTGCCAGCAGCTTAGATTCCGGCCCCCTCTACACCTTC. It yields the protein CASSLDSGPLYTF.

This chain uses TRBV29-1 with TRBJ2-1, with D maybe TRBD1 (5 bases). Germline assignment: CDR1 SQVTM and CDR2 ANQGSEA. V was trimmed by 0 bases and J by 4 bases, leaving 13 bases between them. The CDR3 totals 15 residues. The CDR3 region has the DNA TGCAGCGTTGAAGACTGGACATCTTCTTACAATGAGCAGTTCTTC. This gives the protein CSVEDWTSSYNEQFF.

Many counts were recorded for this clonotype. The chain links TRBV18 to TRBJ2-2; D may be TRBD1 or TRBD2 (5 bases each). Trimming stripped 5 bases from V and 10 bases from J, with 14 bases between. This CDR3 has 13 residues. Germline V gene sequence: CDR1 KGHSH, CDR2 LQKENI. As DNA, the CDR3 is TGTGCCAGCTCAGGGACCCGCCAAATGGAGCTGTTTTTT. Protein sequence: CASSGTRQMELFF.

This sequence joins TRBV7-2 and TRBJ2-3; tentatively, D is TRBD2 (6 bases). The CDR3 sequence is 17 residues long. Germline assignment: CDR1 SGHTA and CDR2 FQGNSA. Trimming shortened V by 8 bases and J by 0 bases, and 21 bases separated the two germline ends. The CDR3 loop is CASSRKGGEPSTDTQYF. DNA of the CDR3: TGTGCCAGCTCGCGAAAGGGCGGGGAGCCTAGCACAGATACGCAGTATTTT.

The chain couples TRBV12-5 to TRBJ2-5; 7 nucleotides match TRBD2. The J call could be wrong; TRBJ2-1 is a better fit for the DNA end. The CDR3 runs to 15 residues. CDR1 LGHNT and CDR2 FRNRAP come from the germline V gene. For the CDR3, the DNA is TGTGCTAGTGGTTTGAGCGGGAAAACCTACAATGAGCAGTTCTTC. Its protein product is CASGLSGKTYNEQFF.

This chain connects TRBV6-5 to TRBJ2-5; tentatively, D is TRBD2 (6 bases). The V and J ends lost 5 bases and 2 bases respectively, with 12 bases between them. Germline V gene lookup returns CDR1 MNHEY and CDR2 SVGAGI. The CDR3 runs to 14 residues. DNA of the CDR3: TGTGCCAGCAGTGATATCGGGACTCAAGAGACCCAGTACTTC. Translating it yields CASSDIGTQETQYF.

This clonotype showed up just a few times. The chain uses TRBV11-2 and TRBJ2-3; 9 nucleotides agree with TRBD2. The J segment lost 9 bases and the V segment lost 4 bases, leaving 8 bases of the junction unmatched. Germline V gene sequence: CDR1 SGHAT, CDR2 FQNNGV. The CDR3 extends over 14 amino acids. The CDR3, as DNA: TGTGCCAGCAGCTCTGGACTAGCGTCTTTCACGCAGTATTTT. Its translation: CASSSGLASFTQYF.

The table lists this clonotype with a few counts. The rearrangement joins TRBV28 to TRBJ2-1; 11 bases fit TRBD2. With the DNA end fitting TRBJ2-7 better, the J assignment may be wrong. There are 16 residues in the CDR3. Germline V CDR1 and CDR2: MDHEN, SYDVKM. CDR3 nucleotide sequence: TGTGCCAGCAGTTTCCCATCTAGCGGGAGGCACTACGAGCAGTACTTC. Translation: CASSFPSSGRHYEQYF.

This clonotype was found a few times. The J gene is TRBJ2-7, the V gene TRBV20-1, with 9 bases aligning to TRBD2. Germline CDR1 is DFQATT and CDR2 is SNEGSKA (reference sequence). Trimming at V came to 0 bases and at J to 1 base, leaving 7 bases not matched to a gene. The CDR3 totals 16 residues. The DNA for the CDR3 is TGCAGTGCTAGAGATCCCAGCGGGAGGAAATCCTACGAGCAGTACTTC. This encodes CSARDPSGRKSYEQYF.

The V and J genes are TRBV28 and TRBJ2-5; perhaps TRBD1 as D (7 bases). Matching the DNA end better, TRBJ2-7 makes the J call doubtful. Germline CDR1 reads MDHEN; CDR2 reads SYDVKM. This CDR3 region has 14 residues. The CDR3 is CASTLLRQGGEQYF. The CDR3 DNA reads TGTGCCAGCACTCTTCTTCGACAGGGAGGCGAGCAGTACTTC.

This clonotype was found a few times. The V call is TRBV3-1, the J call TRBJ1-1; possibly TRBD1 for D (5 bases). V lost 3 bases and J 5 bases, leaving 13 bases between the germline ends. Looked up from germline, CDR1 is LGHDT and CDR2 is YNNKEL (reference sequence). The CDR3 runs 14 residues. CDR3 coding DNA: TGTGCCAGCAGCCAGAATGGGGCAGGGACTGAAGCTTTCTTT. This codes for CASSQNGAGTEAFF.

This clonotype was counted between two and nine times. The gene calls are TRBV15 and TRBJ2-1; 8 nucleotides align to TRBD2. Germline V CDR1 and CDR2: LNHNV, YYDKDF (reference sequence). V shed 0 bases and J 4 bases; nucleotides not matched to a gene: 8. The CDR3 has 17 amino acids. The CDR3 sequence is CATSRDTSSGLYNEQFF. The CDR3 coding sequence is TGTGCCACCAGCAGAGATACGTCTAGCGGGCTGTACAATGAGCAGTTCTTC.

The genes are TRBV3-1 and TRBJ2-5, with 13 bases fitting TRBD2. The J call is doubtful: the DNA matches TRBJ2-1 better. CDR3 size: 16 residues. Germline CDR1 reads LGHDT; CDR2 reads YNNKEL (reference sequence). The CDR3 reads CASSQGTSGSFYEQFF. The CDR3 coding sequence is TGTGCCAGCAGCCAAGGGACTAGCGGGAGTTTCTATGAGCAGTTCTTC.

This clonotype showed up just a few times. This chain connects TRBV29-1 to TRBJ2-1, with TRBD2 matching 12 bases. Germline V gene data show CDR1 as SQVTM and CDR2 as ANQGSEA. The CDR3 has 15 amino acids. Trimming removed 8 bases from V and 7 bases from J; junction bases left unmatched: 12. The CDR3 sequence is CSPRALAGGRNEQFF. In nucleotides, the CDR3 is TGCAGCCCTCGAGCGCTAGCGGGAGGGCGAAATGAGCAGTTCTTC.

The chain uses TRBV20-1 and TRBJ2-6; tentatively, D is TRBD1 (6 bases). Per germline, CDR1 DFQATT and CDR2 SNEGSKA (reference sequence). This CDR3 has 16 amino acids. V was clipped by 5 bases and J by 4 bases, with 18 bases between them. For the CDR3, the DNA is TGCAGTGCTGCCCGACAGGACATGGGCGGGGCCAACGTCCTGACTTTC. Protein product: CSAARQDMGGANVLTF.